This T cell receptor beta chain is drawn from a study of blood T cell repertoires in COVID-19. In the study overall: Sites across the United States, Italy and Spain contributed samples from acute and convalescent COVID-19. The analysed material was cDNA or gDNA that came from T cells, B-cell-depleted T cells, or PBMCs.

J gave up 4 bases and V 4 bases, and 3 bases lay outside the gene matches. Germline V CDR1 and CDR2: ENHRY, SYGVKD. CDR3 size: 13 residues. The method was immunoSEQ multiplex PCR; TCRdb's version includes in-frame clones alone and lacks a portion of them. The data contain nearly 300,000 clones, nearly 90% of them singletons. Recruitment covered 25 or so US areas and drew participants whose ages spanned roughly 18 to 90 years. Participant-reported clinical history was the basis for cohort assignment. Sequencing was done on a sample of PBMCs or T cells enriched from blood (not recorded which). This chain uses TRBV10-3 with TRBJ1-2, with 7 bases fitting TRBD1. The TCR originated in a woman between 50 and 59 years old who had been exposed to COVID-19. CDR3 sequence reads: CAISGGQFYGYTF. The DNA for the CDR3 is TGTGCCATCAGTGGGGGACAGTTCTATGGCTACACCTTC.